Below are 9 T cell receptor beta chains sequenced from a single sample in a study of T-cell memory formation after mild COVID-19. Each CDR3 protein gets one entry after TCRdb re-called the 5' RACE reads with MiXCR. The sample consists of hundreds of thousands of distinct CDR3 sequences, approximately 20% of them appearing once. Sequenced input: PBMCs or a T cell subset sorted from them (not recorded which). The receptors originated from an adult woman who had mild COVID-19 (a few samples of this study predate the infection). Cell type and time point are not known.

Only a few counts were recorded for this clonotype. J is TRBJ2-7 and V is TRBV5-5, with TRBD1 matching over 9 bases. The CDR3 is 16 residues long. The ends lost 4 bases at V and 5 bases at J; junction bases unmatched: 13. The germline V gene has CDR1 SGHKS and CDR2 YYEKEE (reference sequence). CDR3 sequence (DNA): TGTGCCAGCAGCGAGGGGTACAGGGGGCACGAAGACGAGCAGTACTTC. Translation: CASSEGYRGHEDEQYF.

This clonotype occurred a few times. The genes are TRBV6-6 and TRBJ2-7, with D perhaps matching TRBD1 (5 bases). The V gene's germline CDR1 is MNHNY and CDR2 SVGAGI (reference sequence). V was shortened by 6 bases and J by 2 bases, with 8 bases between the two germline ends. The CDR3 spans 12 residues. Here the CDR3 DNA reads TGTGCCAGCAGGGACATAACCTACGAGCAGTACTTC. Protein product: CASRDITYEQYF.

The chain is built from TRBV5-8 and TRBJ2-7; 11 bases fit TRBD2. Trimming at V came to 1 base and at J to 1 base, leaving 7 bases not matched to a gene. The V gene's germline CDR1 is SGHTS and CDR2 YDEGEE. The CDR3 sequence is 17 residues long. In DNA, the CDR3 is TGTGCCAGCAGCTTGACTACTAGCGGGAGATTGTCCTACGAGCAGTACTTC. Translation gives CASSLTTSGRLSYEQYF.

This chain connects TRBV29-1 to TRBJ2-1; no clear D gene. The CDR3 sequence is 15 residues long. V was pared by 2 bases and J by 0 bases, with 11 bases between. Germline V gene lookup returns CDR1 SQVTM and CDR2 ANQGSEA. CDR3 residues: CSVEPGSLSYNEQFF. As DNA, the CDR3 is TGCAGCGTTGAACCTGGAAGTCTCTCCTACAATGAGCAGTTCTTC.

The gene calls are TRBV6-1 and TRBJ1-5; D remains ambiguous. The CDR3 is 13 residues long. Germline V gene sequence: CDR1 MNHNS, CDR2 SASEGT. The V end lost 0 bases, the J end lost 9 bases, and 9 bases lay between the germline ends. CDR3 in DNA: TGTGCCAGCAGTGAAGCTAGGGTCCTGCCCCAGCATTTT. This translates into CASSEARVLPQHF.

The chain joins TRBV6-1 to TRBJ2-1; possibly TRBD1 or TRBD2 for D (6 bases each). The V end lost 1 base, the J end lost 7 bases, and 11 bases lay between the germline ends. The CDR3 has 14 amino acids. The germline CDR1 and CDR2 sequences are MNHNS and SASEGT. This chain's CDR3 is CASSEDGGLNEQFF. CDR3 coding DNA: TGTGCCAGCAGTGAAGATGGGGGGCTGAATGAGCAGTTCTTC.

The table lists this clonotype with a count of one. The chain is built from TRBV6-6 and TRBJ2-5; 8 nucleotides line up with TRBD1. V lost 6 bases and J lost 5; bases outside the gene matches: 8. This CDR3 region has 14 residues. Germline CDR1 MNHNY, CDR2 SVGAGI (reference sequence). The CDR3 here is CASRYPGQVETQYF. The DNA for the CDR3 is TGTGCCAGCAGGTATCCGGGACAGGTTGAGACCCAGTACTTC.

This rearrangement joins TRBV7-2 to TRBJ2-5, with D perhaps matching TRBD2 (7 bases). V gave up 1 base and J gave up 4 bases, with 16 bases separating them. Germline values: CDR1 SGHTA, CDR2 FQGNSA. The CDR3 runs to 16 residues. As DNA, the CDR3 is TGTGCCAGCAGCTTAGGAGGGGGGAGGGCCGCAGAGACCCAGTACTTC. Translating it yields CASSLGGGRAAETQYF.

This clonotype was seen a few times. The J gene is TRBJ2-5, the V gene TRBV29-1; D gene unclear. The germline CDR1 and CDR2 sequences are SQVTM and ANQGSEA. This CDR3 is built from 12 residues. With 7 bases removed from V and 0 bases from J, the gap between germline ends came to 9 bases. The CDR3 DNA reads TGCAGCGCCGAGGAGAACCAAGAGACCCAGTACTTC. This sequence encodes CSAEENQETQYF.